This T cell receptor beta chain was captured by sequencing in a study of molecular identifiers for immune sequencing clone quantification. One entry per CDR3 protein results from TCRdb running MiXCR on the PCR reads. The sample lists 50,000 to 65,000 distinct CDR3 sequences; about 23% were seen once. In this sample, this clonotype turned up many times. The antigen is unknown. V lost 5 bases and J 0 bases, leaving 18 bases between the germline ends. The CDR3 length is 17 residues. CDR1 and CDR2 (germline): SEHNR, FQNEAQ (reference sequence). Study-wide findings and caveats: Clonotypes surpassing 20 RNA copies contained over 97% of effector molecules, versus under 1% in naive cells.

Sequenced: naive CD8+ T cells from blood, with Jurkat cell RNA spiked in. This sample's subset: FACS-sorted CD8+CD4-CCR7+CD45RA+ naive T cells. V gene TRBV7-9 combines with J gene TRBJ2-3, with D unclear. This sequence was found in a human donor in good health. Some libraries in this study had Jurkat cell RNA spiked in. The CDR3 DNA reads TGTGCCAGCAGCCCCCCCGTGAGGTCTGAAAGCACAGATACGCAGTATTTT. Amino acids: CASSPPVRSESTDTQYF.